These 14 T cell receptor beta chains came from one sample sequenced in a study of cytomegalovirus exposure and HLA in healthy donors. Primers included in the PCR were 60 Vbeta and 13 Jbeta primers. Repertoires were generated with immunoSEQ multiplex PCR, while TCRdb's copy carries only in-frame clones and drops some. The sample includes 190,000 or so clones, 82% of them seen just once. The sequencing sample was made of PBMCs. The receptors here all came from a boy aged 2-9 years in good health and CMV-seronegative.

This clone has more than one count but fewer than ten. CDR3 bases: TGCGCCAGCAGCTACACCAAAGGGGGGGGTAGGACAGGGAGTGAAAAACTGTTTTTT. Translated, it gives CASSYTKGGGRTGSEKLFF. The V and J genes are TRBV4-3 and TRBJ1-4, with TRBD1 matching over 8 bases. The CDR3 covers 19 residues. The V gene end was trimmed by 5 bases and the J gene end by 7 bases; junction bases not matched to a gene: 21. Germline CDR1 reads LGHNA; CDR2 reads YSLEER.

The chain links TRBV10-3 to TRBJ2-1; 8 bases match TRBD2. The CDR3 extends over 13 amino acids. Germline V gene data show CDR1 as ENHRY and CDR2 as SYGVKD. J lost 4 bases, V lost 6 bases, and 2 bases had no gene match. CDR3 DNA sequence: TGTGCCATCAGGGAGCGGGAGTACAATGAGCAGTTCTTC. This gives the protein CAIREREYNEQFF.

The V gene is TRBV4-3, the J gene TRBJ2-3, with D possibly being TRBD2 (6 bases). CDR1 is LGHNA, CDR2 YSLEER, per germline. V was pared by 7 bases and J by 3 bases, with 17 bases between. The CDR3 consists of 15 residues. The CDR3 coding sequence is TGCGCCAGCACCCACGGGTGGGACTCAACAGATACGCAGTATTTT. Protein: CASTHGWDSTDTQYF.

This chain connects TRBV15 to TRBJ2-7; D remains ambiguous. The germline gives CDR1 LNHNV, CDR2 YYDKDF (reference sequence). With 0 bases removed from V and 6 bases from J, the gap between germline ends came to 9 bases. The CDR3 has 13 residues. CDR3 in DNA: TGTGCCACCAGCAGAGAAGCATCTCCCGAGCAGTACTTC. This codes for CATSREASPEQYF.

The chain joins TRBV27 to TRBJ2-3; maybe TRBD2 (6 bases). The CDR3 runs 21 residues. Germline V lookup: CDR1 MNHEY, CDR2 SMNVEV (reference sequence). V was trimmed by 6 bases and J by 4 bases, leaving 35 bases between them. The CDR3 spells CASSSRVRLVPRERLADTQYF. The CDR3 DNA is TGTGCCAGCAGCAGTCGGGTCAGACTAGTCCCCCGTGAGAGGTTGGCAGATACGCAGTATTTT.

The chain carries TRBV9 and TRBJ1-4; 10 bases match TRBD1. This CDR3 comprises 17 residues. Losses at the gene ends were 2 bases for V and 2 bases for J; bases not matched to a gene: 6. CDR1 and CDR2 (germline): SGDLS, YYNGEE. In DNA form, the CDR3 reads TGTGCCAGCAGCGTTCGGGGACAGGGGTCCACTAATGAAAAACTGTTTTTT. Amino acid sequence: CASSVRGQGSTNEKLFF.

The chain combines TRBV4-3 with TRBJ1-1, with 9 bases identical to TRBD1. The CDR3 runs 15 residues. The ends lost 1 base at V and 6 bases at J; junction bases unmatched: 6. Per the germline V gene, CDR1 is LGHNA and CDR2 is YSLEER. This CDR3 reads CASSQGTGGTPEAFF. DNA of the CDR3: TGCGCCAGCAGCCAAGGTACAGGGGGCACCCCTGAAGCTTTCTTT.

This clone came up once. The chain employs TRBV6-1 and TRBJ1-2, with a weak D call TRBD1 (6 bases). CDR3 length equals 13 residues. Trimming removed 3 bases from V and 8 bases from J, with 13 bases in between. CDR1 is MNHNS, CDR2 SASEGT, per germline. CDR3 in DNA: TGTGCCAGCAGTGAGTCAGGGGCGCGGGGCTACACCTTC. It yields the protein CASSESGARGYTF.

V is TRBV7-2 and J is TRBJ1-3; maybe TRBD1 (5 bases). The CDR3 covers 16 residues. Germline lookup yields CDR1 SGHTA and CDR2 FQGNSA. The V end lost 1 base, the J end lost 0 bases, and 10 bases lay between the germline ends. The chain's CDR3 is CASSLGGLISGNTIYF. The CDR3, as DNA: TGTGCCAGCAGCTTAGGGGGACTAATCTCTGGAAACACCATATATTTT.

The chain employs TRBV5-4 and TRBJ2-5; TRBD1 matches 10 bases. The trim removed 7 bases at V and 2 bases at J, leaving 5 bases unmatched. Germline V gene sequence: CDR1 SGHNT, CDR2 YYREEE (reference sequence). The CDR3 consists of 14 residues. The CDR3 region is CASGQDRGQETQYF. The CDR3 DNA reads as TGTGCCAGCGGACAGGACAGGGGGCAAGAGACCCAGTACTTC.

This chain uses TRBV5-1 with TRBJ2-7; 15 positions agree with TRBD2. The CDR3 consists of 15 residues. Germline CDR1 is SGHRS and CDR2 is YFSETQ. The ends lost 4 bases at V and 4 bases at J; junction bases unmatched: 3. DNA for the CDR3: TGCGCCAGCAGCACCGGGACTAGCGGGGGGTACGAGCAGTACTTC. Translated: CASSTGTSGGYEQYF.

The chain has TRBV7-9 and TRBJ1-1, with 7 bases that match TRBD1. CDR1 is SEHNR, CDR2 FQNEAQ, per germline (reference sequence). Germline trimming cut 1 base from V and 3 bases from J; bases unmatched to any gene: 11. This CDR3 is built from 17 residues. The chain's CDR3 is CASSLVRGQPYDTEAFF. The CDR3 DNA sequence: TGTGCCAGCAGCTTAGTCAGGGGACAGCCATATGACACTGAAGCTTTCTTT.

V usage is TRBV4-2 and J usage is TRBJ1-4; TRBD1 might be the D (6 bases). Germline CDR1 is LGHNA and CDR2 is YNFKEQ. The CDR3 spans 15 residues. Trimming left V 5 bases short and J 8 bases short, with 18 bases between. The CDR3 nucleotides are TGTGCCAGCAGCGAGAACAGGGTGGGTTTGGAAAAACTGTTTTTT. Protein: CASSENRVGLEKLFF.

The chain carries TRBV2 and TRBJ2-5; TRBD1 aligns across 8 bases. The J call may be faulty, since TRBJ2-7 better matches the DNA end. Germline assignment: CDR1 SNHLY and CDR2 FYNNEI. CDR3 length equals 13 residues. CDR3 residues: CASARGLLYEQYF. CDR3 coding DNA: TGTGCCAGCGCCAGGGGGCTGTTGTACGAGCAGTACTTC.